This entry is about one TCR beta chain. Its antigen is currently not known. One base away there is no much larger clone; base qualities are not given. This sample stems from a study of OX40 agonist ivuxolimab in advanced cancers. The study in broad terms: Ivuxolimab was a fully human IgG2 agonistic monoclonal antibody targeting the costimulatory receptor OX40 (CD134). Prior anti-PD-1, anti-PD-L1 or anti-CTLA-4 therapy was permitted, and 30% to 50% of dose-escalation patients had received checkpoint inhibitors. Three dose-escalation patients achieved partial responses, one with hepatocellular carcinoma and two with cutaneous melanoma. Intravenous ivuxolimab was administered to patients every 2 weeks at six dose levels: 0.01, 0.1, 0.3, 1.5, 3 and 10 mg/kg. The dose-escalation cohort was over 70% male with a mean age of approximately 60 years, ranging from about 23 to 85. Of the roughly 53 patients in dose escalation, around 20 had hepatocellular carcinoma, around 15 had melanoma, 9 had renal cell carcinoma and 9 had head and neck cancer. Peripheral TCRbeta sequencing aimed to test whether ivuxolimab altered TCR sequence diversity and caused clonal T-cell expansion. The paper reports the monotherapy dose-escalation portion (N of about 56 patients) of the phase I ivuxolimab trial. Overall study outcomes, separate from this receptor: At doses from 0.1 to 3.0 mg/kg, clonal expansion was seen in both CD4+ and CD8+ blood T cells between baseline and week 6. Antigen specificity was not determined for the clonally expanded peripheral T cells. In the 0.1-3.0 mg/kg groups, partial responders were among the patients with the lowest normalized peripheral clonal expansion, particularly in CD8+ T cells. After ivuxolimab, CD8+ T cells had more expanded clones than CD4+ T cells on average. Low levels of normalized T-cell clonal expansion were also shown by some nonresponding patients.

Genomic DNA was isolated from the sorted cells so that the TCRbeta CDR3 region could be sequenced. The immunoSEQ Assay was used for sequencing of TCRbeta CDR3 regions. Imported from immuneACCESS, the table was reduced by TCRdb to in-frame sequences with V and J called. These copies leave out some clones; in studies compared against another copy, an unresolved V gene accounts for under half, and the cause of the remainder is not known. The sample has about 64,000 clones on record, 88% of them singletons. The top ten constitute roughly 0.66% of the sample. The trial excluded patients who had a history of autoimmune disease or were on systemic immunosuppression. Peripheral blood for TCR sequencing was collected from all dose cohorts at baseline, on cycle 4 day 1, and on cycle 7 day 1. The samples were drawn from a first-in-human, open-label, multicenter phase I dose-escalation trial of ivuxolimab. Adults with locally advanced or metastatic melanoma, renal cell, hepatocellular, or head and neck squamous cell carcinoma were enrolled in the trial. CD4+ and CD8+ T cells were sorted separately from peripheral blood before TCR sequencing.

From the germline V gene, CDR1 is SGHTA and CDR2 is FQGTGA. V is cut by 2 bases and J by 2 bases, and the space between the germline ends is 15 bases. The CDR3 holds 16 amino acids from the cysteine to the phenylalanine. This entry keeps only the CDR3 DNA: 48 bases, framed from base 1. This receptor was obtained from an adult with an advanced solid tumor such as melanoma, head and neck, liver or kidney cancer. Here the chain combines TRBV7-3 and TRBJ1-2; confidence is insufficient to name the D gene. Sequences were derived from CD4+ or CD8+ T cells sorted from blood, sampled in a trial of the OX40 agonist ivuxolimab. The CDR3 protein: CASSLDGAEKNYGYTF. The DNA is TGTGCCAGCAGCTTAGACGGTGCCGAAAAAAACTATGGCTACACCTTC.